These 32 T cell receptor beta chains came from one sample sequenced in a study of T-cell memory formation after mild COVID-19. MiXCR, run by TCRdb on the 5' RACE reads, gives a single entry per CDR3 protein. The sample records about 240,000 distinct CDR3 sequences, over 9% being singletons. Material for sequencing was PBMCs or a T cell subset sorted from them (not recorded which). The receptor source for this set is a man between 18 and 29 years old who had mild COVID-19 (a few samples of this study predate the infection). Cell type and time point are not known.

This clonotype was seen a handful of times. The V and J genes are TRBV4-1 and TRBJ2-7; 7 nucleotides agree with TRBD2. Per germline, CDR1 MGHRA and CDR2 YSYEKL. The CDR3 is made up of 13 amino acids. V was clipped by 8 bases and J by 2 bases; unmatched bases: 6. CDR3 bases: TGCGCCAGCGGGGGGGGGTCAGCCTACGAGCAGTACTTC. This encodes CASGGGSAYEQYF.

V is TRBV9 and J is TRBJ2-3; 9 positions match TRBD1. With 3 bases clipped from V and 1 base from J, the junction kept 3 bases outside the gene matches. Germline V lookup: CDR1 SGDLS, CDR2 YYNGEE. The CDR3 extends over 15 amino acids. The CDR3 loop reads CASSGRDRGTDTQYF. The CDR3 DNA reads as TGTGCCAGCAGCGGGCGGGACAGGGGCACAGATACGCAGTATTTT. Filled out from reference TRBV9 and TRBJ2-3, the complete variable domain reads DSGVTQTPKHLITATGQRVTLRCSPRSGDLSVYWYQQSLDQGLQFLIQYYNGEERAKGNILERFSAQQFPDLHSELNLSSLELGDSALYFCASSGRDRGTDTQYFGPGTRLTVL.

This clonotype was seen a handful of times. The gene calls are TRBV29-1 and TRBJ2-1; 7 bases map to TRBD2. The CDR3 extends over 12 amino acids. The V and J ends lost 7 bases and 9 bases, in that order; junction bases with no gene match: 9. Germline V gene data show CDR1 as SQVTM and CDR2 as ANQGSEA. CDR3 sequence: CSGGVAGSEQFF. The DNA of the CDR3 is TGCAGCGGGGGGGTAGCGGGCAGTGAGCAGTTCTTC.

The chain carries TRBV2 and TRBJ2-7; D is possibly TRBD1 (6 bases). The germline gives CDR1 SNHLY, CDR2 FYNNEI. Trimming removed 5 bases from V and 0 bases from J, with 11 bases in between. CDR3 length equals 14 residues. The CDR3, as DNA: TGTGCCAGCAGTAGGACAGTAAGCTCCTACGAGCAGTACGTC. Translation: CASSRTVSSYEQYV.

The rearrangement joins TRBV7-9 to TRBJ2-1, with 8 positions matching TRBD1. The germline V gene encodes CDR1 SEHNR and CDR2 FQNEAQ (reference sequence). J was trimmed by 7 bases and V by 3 bases; bases with no gene match: 8. The CDR3 sequence is 15 residues long. CDR3 loop: CASSFQGARVNEQFF. As DNA, the CDR3 is TGTGCCAGCAGCTTTCAGGGGGCGCGAGTGAATGAGCAGTTCTTC.

This clonotype was observed at least ten times. This chain links TRBV7-9 with TRBJ2-1, with 11 bases matching TRBD2. CDR1 and CDR2 (germline): SEHNR, FQNEAQ (reference sequence). The CDR3 is 15 amino acids. V was clipped by 6 bases and J by 7 bases; unmatched bases: 8. CDR3 loop: CASSSTSGGWNEQFF. The DNA of the CDR3 is TGTGCCAGCAGTTCTACTAGCGGGGGCTGGAATGAGCAGTTCTTC.

V usage is TRBV10-3 and J usage is TRBJ1-3; 7 bases agree with TRBD1. This CDR3 comprises 14 residues. J gave up 3 bases and V 4 bases, and 3 bases lay outside the gene matches. Germline CDR1 is ENHRY and CDR2 is SYGVKD. This chain's CDR3 is CAISGQGGGNTIYF. CDR3 DNA: TGTGCCATCAGTGGACAGGGAGGTGGAAACACCATATATTTT.

The rearrangement joins TRBV7-3 to TRBJ2-7; either TRBD1 or TRBD2 may supply D (5 bases each). Germline V lookup: CDR1 SGHTA, CDR2 FQGTGA. V shed 3 bases and J shed 2 bases, with 14 bases lying between them. The CDR3 covers 15 residues. CDR3 sequence reads: CASSLGPPLTYEQYF. The CDR3 region has the DNA TGTGCCAGCAGCTTGGGACCGCCCCTTACCTACGAGCAGTACTTC. The whole variable domain, remainder taken from reference TRBV7-3 and TRBJ2-7, is GAGVSQTPSNKVTEKGKYVELRCDPISGHTALYWYRQSLGQGPEFLIYFQGTGAADDSGLPNDRFFAVRPEGSVSTLKIQRTERGDSAVYLCASSLGPPLTYEQYFGPGTRLTVT.

This clonotype was seen a handful of times. This chain connects TRBV28 to TRBJ1-2; 7 bases agree with TRBD1. With V trimmed by 1 base and J by 8 bases, 7 bases remained unmatched. The CDR3 sequence is 14 residues long. Germline CDR1 reads MDHEN; CDR2 reads SYDVKM. CDR3 residues: CASSLYRQGWGYTF. The CDR3 DNA is TGTGCCAGCAGTTTATATCGACAGGGATGGGGCTACACCTTC.

V is TRBV6-5 and J is TRBJ1-2; possible D gene TRBD1, 5 bases. The CDR3 covers 14 residues. V lost 2 bases, J lost 0 bases, and 7 bases lay in between. In germline, CDR1 is MNHEY, CDR2 SVGAGI. The CDR3 nucleotides are TGTGCCAGCAGTTACGACAGACCTAACTATGGCTACACCTTC. It specifies CASSYDRPNYGYTF.

In its sample, this clonotype was seen a few times. V and J are TRBV6-1 and TRBJ2-3, with 7 bases aligning to TRBD2. Germline loops: CDR1 MNHNS, CDR2 SASEGT. The trim removed 7 bases at V and 4 bases at J, leaving 5 bases unmatched. The CDR3 consists of 13 residues. In DNA form, the CDR3 reads TGTGCCAGCACCGGACTAGAGGCAGATACGCAGTATTTT. Translated: CASTGLEADTQYF.

There are a few counts of this clonotype. The chain employs TRBV4-2 and TRBJ2-1, with TRBD2 matching 13 bases. The germline V gene has CDR1 LGHNA and CDR2 YNFKEQ. The CDR3 covers 15 residues. Trimming removed 3 bases from V and 6 bases from J; junction bases left unmatched: 2. CDR3 region: CASSQGLAGLNEQFF. Written as DNA, the CDR3 is TGTGCCAGCAGCCAGGGACTAGCGGGACTCAATGAGCAGTTCTTC.

This clonotype occurred many times. The rearrangement joins TRBV7-2 to TRBJ2-5; D unclear. The V gene's germline CDR1 is SGHTA and CDR2 FQGNSA. The length of the CDR3 is 14 residues. Trimming shortened V by 2 bases and J by 5 bases, and 12 bases separated the two germline ends. The CDR3 DNA follows: TGTGCCAGCAGCTTAACGCGTTTGCGGGAGACCCAGTACTTC. Protein: CASSLTRLRETQYF.

This clonotype was seen a handful of times. V gene TRBV5-1 combines with J gene TRBJ2-5; 7 nucleotides line up with TRBD2. The length of the CDR3 is 14 residues. Germline V lookup: CDR1 SGHRS, CDR2 YFSETQ. With 0 bases clipped from V and 4 bases from J, the junction kept 3 bases outside the gene matches. CDR3 region: CASSLGLAVETQYF. The CDR3 DNA follows: TGCGCCAGCAGCTTGGGTCTAGCGGTAGAGACCCAGTACTTC.

This chain joins TRBV6-5 and TRBJ1-5, with unresolved D. The germline CDR1 and CDR2 sequences are MNHEY and SVGAGI. The CDR3 is 14 amino acids. The V end was cut by 0 bases, the J end by 5 bases, with 8 bases between. The CDR3 DNA reads TGTGCCAGCAGTTACTCGGCGGGTTATCAGCCCCAGCATTTT. Its protein is CASSYSAGYQPQHF.

This clonotype was seen only a few times. The chain carries TRBV27 and TRBJ1-2, with TRBD1 identical over 8 bases. The CDR3 consists of 13 residues. Germline V gives CDR1 MNHEY, CDR2 SMNVEV (reference sequence). J gave up 8 bases and V 8 bases, and 10 bases lay outside the gene matches. CDR3 sequence (DNA): TGTGCCAGCGGTCAGGGGGCGCCGGTCGGCTACACCTTC. Its translation is CASGQGAPVGYTF.

This clonotype has a count of ten or more. The chain employs TRBV6-6 and TRBJ1-2, with D possibly being TRBD1 (6 bases). Trimming took off 6 bases at V and 0 bases at J, with 17 bases between the two ends. Germline CDR1 is MNHNY and CDR2 is SVGAGI (reference sequence). The CDR3 sequence is 16 residues long. The CDR3 here is CASSSTSRQANYGYTF. DNA of the CDR3: TGTGCCAGCAGCTCTACCTCCAGACAGGCTAACTATGGCTACACCTTC.

In its sample, this clonotype was seen a few times. The V and J genes are TRBV5-1 and TRBJ2-1, with 8 bases that match TRBD2. This CDR3 has 16 amino acids. The V gene end was trimmed by 4 bases and the J gene end by 6 bases; junction bases not matched to a gene: 12. From germline, CDR1 is SGHRS and CDR2 YFSETQ. The CDR3 sequence is CASSGGGLVSTNEQFF. CDR3 DNA: TGCGCCAGCAGCGGGGGGGGACTAGTCTCCACCAATGAGCAGTTCTTC. Full variable domain (outside the CDR3, taken from reference TRBV5-1 and TRBJ2-1): KAGVTQTPRYLIKTRGQQVTLSCSPISGHRSVSWYQQTPGQGLQFLFEYFSETQRNKGNFPGRFSGRQFSNSRSEMNVSTLELGDSALYLCASSGGGLVSTNEQFFGPGTRLTVL.

The rearrangement joins TRBV30 to TRBJ1-5, with TRBD1 as a possible D gene (6 bases). CDR1 GTSNPN and CDR2 SVGIG come from the germline V gene (reference sequence). The CDR3 is 14 residues long. The V end lost 1 base, the J end lost 6 bases, and 13 bases lay between the germline ends. DNA for the CDR3: TGTGCCTGGAGTGAGGATTACAGGGCTCAGCCCCAGCATTTT. Translated, it gives CAWSEDYRAQPQHF.

Many counts were recorded for this clonotype. The V call is TRBV7-9, the J call TRBJ2-6, with D unresolved. The V end was cut by 2 bases, the J end by 2 bases, with 1 base between. Germline V CDR1 and CDR2: SEHNR, FQNEAQ (reference sequence). The CDR3 contains 13 residues. The CDR3 nucleotides read TGTGCCAGCAGCTTAACTGGGGCCAACGTCCTGACTTTC. Protein sequence: CASSLTGANVLTF.

CDR3 DNA: TGTGCCAGCAGCTTGGCAGGGGACACCGGGGAGCTGTTTTTT. Protein product: CASSLAGDTGELFF. The chain joins TRBV11-3 to TRBJ2-2, with D perhaps TRBD1 (6 bases). Trimming stripped 3 bases from V and 3 bases from J, with 8 bases between. This CDR3 has 14 residues. The germline gives CDR1 SGHNT, CDR2 YENEEA.

The V gene is TRBV10-3, the J gene TRBJ2-3; D is uncertain. From germline, CDR1 is ENHRY and CDR2 SYGVKD. The V end lost 8 bases, the J end lost 0 bases, and 15 bases lay between the germline ends. The CDR3 contains 15 residues. This chain's CDR3 is CAISSQELSTDTQYF. The CDR3 DNA sequence: TGTGCCATCTCGAGTCAGGAGCTTAGCACAGATACGCAGTATTTT.

This clonotype was detected a few times. The gene calls are TRBV18 and TRBJ1-1, with a possible D match to TRBD1 (6 bases). Trimming took 6 bases from V and 1 from J, leaving 12 bases between them. CDR1 is KGHSH and CDR2 is LQKENI in the germline V gene. The CDR3 loop spans 14 amino acids. The CDR3 DNA is TGTGCCAGCTCCCCCGGGGGCGAGAACACTGAAGCTTTCTTT. Translating gives CASSPGGENTEAFF.

The CDR3: CSARLTGRNEKLFF. The DNA for the CDR3 is TGCAGTGCTAGGTTGACAGGGCGGAATGAAAAACTGTTTTTT. J is TRBJ1-4 and V is TRBV20-1; 7 nucleotides align to TRBD1. J gave up 5 bases and V 3 bases, and 6 bases lay outside the gene matches. CDR1 DFQATT and CDR2 SNEGSKA come from the germline V gene (reference sequence). This CDR3 spans 14 amino acids.

The rearrangement links TRBV15 to TRBJ1-5, with TRBD1 as a possible D gene (5 bases). The V end was cut by 3 bases, the J end by 7 bases, with 13 bases between. The CDR3 contains 14 residues. Germline values: CDR1 LNHNV, CDR2 YYDKDF (reference sequence). This CDR3 is CATSSRGRWQPQHF. The CDR3 DNA is TGTGCCACCAGCAGCCGGGGCCGATGGCAGCCCCAGCATTTT. The variable domain in full, with the rest retrieved from reference TRBV15 and TRBJ1-5, is DAMVIQNPRYQVTQFGKPVTLSCSQTLNHNVMYWYQQKSSQAPKLLFHYYDKDFNNEADTPDNFQSRRPNTSFCFLDIRSPGLGDTAMYLCATSSRGRWQPQHFGDGTRLSIL.

This chain uses TRBV28 with TRBJ1-1, with D unclear. The CDR3 length is 16 residues. The V gene's germline CDR1 is MDHEN and CDR2 SYDVKM. V was cut by 4 bases and J by 4 bases, with 19 bases left in between. For the CDR3, the DNA is TGTGCCAGCAGTTCCCCGGGTGGGGTTGAGCGCACTGAAGCTTTCTTT. This sequence encodes CASSSPGGVERTEAFF.

Many counts were recorded for this clonotype. The genes are TRBV6-5 and TRBJ2-7; no definite D call. Trimming pared 6 bases from V and 3 bases from J, leaving 18 bases between. The CDR3 covers 15 residues. Germline lookup yields CDR1 MNHEY and CDR2 SVGAGI. The CDR3 reads CASSLRWVDGYEQYF. The CDR3 DNA reads as TGTGCCAGCAGCCTACGATGGGTGGACGGCTACGAGCAGTACTTC.

This clonotype has a handful of counts. V is TRBV28 and J is TRBJ2-5; 7 nucleotides align to TRBD2. The CDR3 loop spans 15 amino acids. The trim removed 4 bases at V and 7 bases at J, leaving 12 bases unmatched. Per germline, CDR1 MDHEN and CDR2 SYDVKM. The CDR3 coding sequence is TGTGCCAGCAGTTGGGGACTAAGCAGGGTTGGGACCCAGTACTTC. Its protein product is CASSWGLSRVGTQYF.

This clonotype was detected a few times. The genes are TRBV10-3 and TRBJ2-7; 8 bases map to TRBD2. This CDR3 is built from 13 residues. In germline, CDR1 is ENHRY, CDR2 SYGVKD. Unmatched junction bases numbered 11, after V lost 10 bases and J lost 6 bases. The DNA for the CDR3 is TGTGCCACCGGAGCCGCGGGGGGAACCGAGCAGTACTTC. Translated, it gives CATGAAGGTEQYF.

This clonotype was observed a handful of times. The chain uses TRBV9 and TRBJ2-3; tentative D call: TRBD2 (5 bases). There are 15 residues in the CDR3. Trimming stripped 4 bases from V and 8 bases from J, with 20 bases between. Germline-derived CDR1 and CDR2 are SGDLS and YYNGEE. This chain's CDR3 is CASSPTATSEGTQYF. The CDR3 DNA reads as TGTGCCAGCAGCCCAACCGCGACTTCAGAGGGTACGCAGTATTTT.

V and J are TRBV5-1 and TRBJ1-1; 7 bases line up with TRBD1. This CDR3 is built from 14 residues. Germline loops: CDR1 SGHRS, CDR2 YFSETQ. The ends lost 2 bases at V and 7 bases at J; junction bases unmatched: 8. The CDR3 nucleotides read TGCGCCAGCAGCTTAGCGGGGCAGGGGGATGAAGCTTTCTTT. Its protein product is CASSLAGQGDEAFF.

This clonotype came up a few times. The chain combines TRBV7-9 with TRBJ2-1; D call uncertain. V was shortened by 0 bases and J by 6 bases, with 12 bases between the two germline ends. The CDR3 covers 15 residues. The germline V gene encodes CDR1 SEHNR and CDR2 FQNEAQ (reference sequence). CDR3 nucleotides: TGTGCCAGCAGCTTAGCATTAACCCCAACCAATGAGCAGTTCTTC. Translated, it gives CASSLALTPTNEQFF.